These 9 T cell receptor beta chains were all obtained from the same sample, sequenced in a study of cytomegalovirus exposure and HLA in healthy donors. This PCR relied on a set of 60 Vbeta primers and 13 Jbeta primers. Measured with immunoSEQ multiplex PCR; TCRdb has only the in-frame clones, and not every one. Of roughly 89,000 clones detected, about 76% appear once; the ten largest clones hold around a tenth. Sequenced material: PBMCs. These receptors were collected from a man between 25 and 39 years old in good health and CMV-seropositive.

The rearrangement joins TRBV28 to TRBJ2-7; 7 positions agree with TRBD1. Germline CDR1 MDHEN, CDR2 SYDVKM. The CDR3 is made up of 13 amino acids. The J segment lost 3 bases and the V segment lost 3 bases, leaving 2 bases of the junction unmatched. The CDR3 protein is CASSFAGGYEQYF. The CDR3 DNA reads as TGTGCCAGCAGTTTTGCAGGGGGCTACGAGCAGTACTTC. Together with reference TRBV28 and TRBJ2-7, the CDR3 gives the full variable domain: DVKVTQSSRYLVKRTGEKVFLECVQDMDHENMFWYRQDPGLGLRLIYFSYDVKMKEKGDIPEGYSVSREKKERFSLILESASTNQTSMYLCASSFAGGYEQYFGPGTRLTVT.

The chain links TRBV18 to TRBJ1-4; TRBD1 aligns across 7 bases. The CDR3 runs to 15 residues. V was pared by 4 bases and J by 8 bases, with 10 bases of the junction left unmatched. Per the germline V gene, CDR1 is KGHSH and CDR2 is LQKENI. The CDR3 reads CASSRAGTEEEKLFF. CDR3 nucleotides: TGTGCCAGCTCACGGGCCGGGACAGAGGAAGAAAAACTGTTTTTT.

The chain joins TRBV9 to TRBJ1-1, with D perhaps matching TRBD1 (5 bases). Germline CDR1 SGDLS, CDR2 YYNGEE. This CDR3 region has 16 residues. V lost 2 bases, J lost 1 base, and 15 bases lay in between. CDR3 DNA: TGTGCCAGCAGCGTGTTAACAGGAATAAGGAACACTGAAGCTTTCTTT. This sequence encodes CASSVLTGIRNTEAFF.

The chain carries TRBV5-4 and TRBJ2-1; tentatively, D is TRBD1 (6 bases). Looked up from germline, CDR1 is SGHNT and CDR2 is YYREEE (reference sequence). CDR3 length: 13 residues. Trimming pared 4 bases from V and 4 bases from J, leaving 9 bases between. The CDR3 nucleotides are TGTGCCAGCAGCCCAGGGGAGTACAATGAGCAGTTCTTC. It encodes CASSPGEYNEQFF.

V and J are TRBV7-9 and TRBJ1-2; D gene uncertain. The length of the CDR3 is 14 residues. Trimming pared 1 base from V and 8 bases from J, leaving 14 bases between. CDR1 and CDR2 (germline): SEHNR, FQNEAQ (reference sequence). CDR3 amino acids: CASSLGRMTGGYTF. CDR3 nucleotides: TGTGCCAGCAGCTTAGGCCGCATGACGGGGGGCTACACCTTC.

The gene calls are TRBV27 and TRBJ2-1, with TRBD2 as a possible D gene (5 bases). Germline assignment: CDR1 MNHEY and CDR2 SMNVEV (reference sequence). Trimming removed 2 bases from V and 0 bases from J, with 8 bases in between. The CDR3 contains 15 residues. Here the CDR3 DNA reads TGTGCCAGCAGTTTAATGGGGAGCTCCTACAATGAGCAGTTCTTC. Its protein is CASSLMGSSYNEQFF.

The chain recombines TRBV9 with TRBJ1-6; 8 bases are a match to TRBD1. This CDR3 spans 13 amino acids. The germline gives CDR1 SGDLS, CDR2 YYNGEE. Trimming at V came to 3 bases and at J to 9 bases, leaving 2 bases not matched to a gene. CDR3: CASSEDRGSPLHF. CDR3 nucleotide sequence: TGTGCCAGCAGCGAAGACAGGGGTTCACCCCTCCACTTT.

This chain connects TRBV30 to TRBJ2-7, with TRBD1 identical over 8 bases. Germline lookup yields CDR1 GTSNPN and CDR2 SVGIG (reference sequence). The CDR3 runs 14 residues. V lost 5 bases, J lost 0 bases, and 6 bases stayed unmatched. In nucleotides, the CDR3 is TGTGCCTGGCAACGGACAGGGAGCTCCTACGAGCAGTACTTC. Translation: CAWQRTGSSYEQYF.

This clone was recorded a few times. V usage is TRBV30 and J usage is TRBJ1-6; D unresolved. Deletions cut 0 bases from V and 14 bases from J, with 14 bases between. The CDR3 sequence is 13 residues long. CDR1 is GTSNPN, CDR2 SVGIG, per germline (reference sequence). The CDR3 sequence is CAWSVSGGQTLHF. The CDR3 DNA is TGTGCCTGGAGTGTATCGGGCGGGCAAACCCTCCACTTT. Drawing the rest from reference TRBV30 and TRBJ1-6, the complete variable domain is SQTIHQWPATLVQPVGSPLSLECTVEGTSNPNLYWYRQAAGRGLQLLFYSVGIGQISSEVPQNLSASRPQDRQFILSSKKLLLSDSGFYLCAWSVSGGQTLHFGNGTRLTVT.